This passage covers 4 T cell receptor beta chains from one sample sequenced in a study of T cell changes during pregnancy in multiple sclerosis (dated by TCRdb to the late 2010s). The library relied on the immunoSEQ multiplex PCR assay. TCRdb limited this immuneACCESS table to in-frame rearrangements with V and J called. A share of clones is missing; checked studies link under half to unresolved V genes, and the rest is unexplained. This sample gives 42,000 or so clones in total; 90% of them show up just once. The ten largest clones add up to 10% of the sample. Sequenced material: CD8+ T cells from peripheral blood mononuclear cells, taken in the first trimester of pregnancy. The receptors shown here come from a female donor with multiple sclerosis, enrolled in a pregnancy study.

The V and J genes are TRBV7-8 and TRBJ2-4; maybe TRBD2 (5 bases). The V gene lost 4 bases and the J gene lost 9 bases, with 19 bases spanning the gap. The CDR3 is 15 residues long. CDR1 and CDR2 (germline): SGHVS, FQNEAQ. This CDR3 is CASSYRMGESPIQYF. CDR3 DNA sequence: TGTGCCAGCAGCTACCGTATGGGAGAAAGCCCCATTCAGTACTTC.

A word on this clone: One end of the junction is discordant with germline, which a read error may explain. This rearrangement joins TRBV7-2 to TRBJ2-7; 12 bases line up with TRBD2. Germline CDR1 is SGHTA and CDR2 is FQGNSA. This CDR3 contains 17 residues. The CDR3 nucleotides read TGTGCCAGCAGGTTAGGGGAGGGACTAGCGGGCTCCTACGAGCAGTACTTC. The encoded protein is CASRLGEGLAGSYEQYF.

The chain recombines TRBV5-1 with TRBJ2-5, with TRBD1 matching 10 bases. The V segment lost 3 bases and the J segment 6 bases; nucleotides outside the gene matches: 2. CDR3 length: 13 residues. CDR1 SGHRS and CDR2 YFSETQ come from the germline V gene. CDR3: CASSWTGGQTQYF. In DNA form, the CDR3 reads TGCGCCAGCAGCTGGACAGGGGGGCAGACCCAGTACTTC.

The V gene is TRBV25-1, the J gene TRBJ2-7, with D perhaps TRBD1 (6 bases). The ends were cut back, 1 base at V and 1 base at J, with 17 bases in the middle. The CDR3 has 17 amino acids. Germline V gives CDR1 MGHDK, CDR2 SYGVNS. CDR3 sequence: CASSESGTGMGSYEQYF. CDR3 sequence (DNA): TGTGCCAGCAGTGAATCAGGAACAGGGATGGGGTCCTACGAGCAGTACTTC.